This record looks at one T cell receptor beta chain sequence and its context. Its cognate antigen has yet to be identified. Base qualities are not at hand, and no much larger clone is one base apart. The sample comes from a study of blood T cell repertoires in COVID-19 (dated by TCRdb to between 2020 and 2021). Describing the broader study: Samples covering the acute and convalescent phases of COVID-19 were provided by collaborators in the United States, Italy and Spain. Samples were obtained from the ongoing ImmuneRACE study (first 160 participants) and from over 1,000 subjects provided by 6 global collaborators. Where available, HLA class I and class II types were obtained from metadata supplied by the sample provider rather than from assay-based typing. Sample metadata almost always included a de-identified subject ID, COVID-19 status, age in years and sex. The prospective study material was composed of cDNA or gDNA derived from T cells, B-cell-depleted T cells, or PBMCs. Deeply sampled blood TCRbeta repertoires from subjects exposed to, actively infected with, or recovered from COVID-19 were included in the dataset. The repertoires were released in a freely available public database meant as a resource for research on the immune response to SARS-CoV-2.

What the work shows at the level of the full study, not this receptor alone: The quantity of clinical and demographic metadata differed by source and by participant and was supplied without curation.

In Seattle, one collaborating source enrolled patients while the infection was active and tracked those patients longitudinally over the course of disease. Whole blood was collected in K2EDTA tubes by collaborating institutions according to the institutions' own protocols. For TCRbeta analysis, collaborators shipped samples as frozen whole blood, isolated PBMCs, or DNA extracted from either of those sample types. TCRbeta CDR3 regions were amplified from genomic DNA using the immunoSEQ Assay, a bias-controlled multiplex PCR. Per the source publication's procedure: Within the assay, amplification of reference gene primers was used to estimate how many nucleated cells each sample contained. To quantify the absolute abundance of each unique TCRbeta CDR3 rearrangement, sequence reads were collapsed and filtered. For each sample, productive Simpson clonality was calculated as the square root of Simpson's diversity index across productive rearrangements. TCRdb's version of the immuneACCESS table is confined to in-frame rearrangements and falls short of the full clone set. An unresolved V gene accounts for under half of the shortfall where checked; the remainder is of unknown origin. D and trimming come from the DNA, and the V and J calls and clone size come from that table. This sample gives around 160,000 clones in total; 80% to 90% of them show up just once. The ten most abundant clones make up 13% of the sample.

CDR1 is given as SGHVS and CDR2 as FNYEAQ, both from the germline V gene. The junction shows trimming of 5 bases on V and 0 bases on J, and the gene matches do not reach 9 bases of it. There are 17 amino acids in the CDR3, from cysteine to phenylalanine inclusive. CDR3 DNA is the only sequence kept; it has 51 bases, read in frame from the first base. Sequencing was performed on peripheral blood. The rearrangement combines TRBV7-6 with TRBJ2-2; the junction holds 7 bases that match TRBD2. This sequence originates from a man aged 18 to 29 with COVID-19, enrolled during active disease. The nucleotides are TGTGCCAGCAGCCCCTGGGCGGCGGGAGCGAACACCGGGGAGCTGTTTTTT. It is translated as CASSPWAAGANTGELFF.